This TCR beta chain was retrieved from a study of Graves' ophthalmopathy and Graves' hyperthyroidism. As to this clonotype: Its antigen is as yet unknown.

Study results and caveats: The blood repertoire also included most expanded thyroid clonotypes above 0.001 frequency.

This CDR3 is 13 amino acids long. The V end was cut by 2 bases, the J end by 7 bases, with 11 bases between. CDR1 and CDR2 from the germline V gene are MGHRA and YSYEKL. The authors amplified TCR beta CDR3 regions, and they did so from RNA transcripts for repertoire sequencing. Second-round multiplex PCR came after a first-round RT-PCR that employed HTBI primers. Using its own MiXCR run on the multiplex PCR reads, TCRdb lists one record per CDR3 protein. The sample includes about 390,000 distinct CDR3 sequences, 15% to 20% seen only once; the top ten take 2.4%. The V call is TRBV4-1, the J call TRBJ1-2; TRBD1 is a possible D gene (6 bases). The sequencing sample was made of peripheral blood. This TCR came from an adult woman with stable Graves' hyperthyroidism. CDR3 in DNA: TGCGCCAGCAGCCAAACGACCAGGGGTGGCTACACCTTC. Translating gives CASSQTTRGGYTF.